What follows are 27 T cell receptor beta chains derived from one specimen sequenced in a study of T cell repertoires in cytomegalovirus infection. TCRdb passed the reads through MiXCR, listing each CDR3 protein once. The table records roughly 500,000 distinct CDR3 sequences, about 11% of them present only once. Sequences were obtained from PBMCs. These receptors all stem from a human donor in good health (CMV status not recorded). Some clones in this sample may be carry-over from other donors' samples.

The rearrangement links TRBV29-1 to TRBJ1-1, with D perhaps matching TRBD1 (5 bases). The germline V gene has CDR1 SQVTM and CDR2 ANQGSEA. The CDR3 extends over 13 amino acids. Trimming removed 5 bases at V and 5 bases at J, with 15 bases between. The CDR3 coding sequence is TGCAGCGTTCAATCGGGGGTGGGAACTGAAGCTTTCTTT. This codes for CSVQSGVGTEAFF. The full variable domain, rest sourced from reference TRBV29-1 and TRBJ1-1, is SAVISQKPSRDICQRGTSLTIQCQVDSQVTMMFWYRQQPGQSLTLIATANQGSEATYESGFVIDKFPISRPNLTFSTLTVSNMSPEDSSIYLCSVQSGVGTEAFFGQGTRLTVV.

This clonotype was seen more than once but under ten times. The gene calls are TRBV18 and TRBJ1-2, with D perhaps matching TRBD1 (6 bases). V shed 6 bases and J shed 6 bases, with 14 bases lying between them. Per germline, CDR1 KGHSH and CDR2 LQKENI. The CDR3 runs to 13 residues. The CDR3 spells CASSSQGSNGYTF. The CDR3 DNA is TGTGCCAGCTCGTCACAGGGATCTAATGGCTACACCTTC.

The sample holds a few counts of this clonotype. The chain is built from TRBV14 and TRBJ1-2, with no clear D. The CDR3 has 13 amino acids. Trimming cost V 2 bases and J 8 bases, with 12 bases left between them. The germline gives CDR1 SGHDN, CDR2 FVKESK. As DNA, the CDR3 is TGTGCCAGCAGCCAATCATGGGGATCAGGCTACACCTTC. It specifies CASSQSWGSGYTF.

This clonotype was counted ten times or more. A much larger clonotype is one base distant, so this may be a read error. The chain employs TRBV7-2 and TRBJ2-7; D remains ambiguous. V was trimmed by 6 bases and J by 0 bases, leaving 3 bases between them. The CDR3 runs to 11 residues. CDR1 is SGHTA, CDR2 FQGNSA, per germline. CDR3 in amino acids: CASRSSYEQYF. The DNA for the CDR3 is TGTGCCAGCAGGTCCTCCTACGAGCAGTACTTC.

Ten or more counts support this clonotype. The CDR3 loop is CATSAWGGEADTQYF. As DNA, the CDR3 is TGTGCCACCTCAGCTTGGGGTGGGGAAGCAGATACGCAGTATTTT. The V call is TRBV7-9, the J call TRBJ2-3; D is undetermined. From germline, CDR1 is SEHNR and CDR2 FQNEAQ (reference sequence). The V end was cut by 10 bases, the J end by 4 bases, with 21 bases between. The CDR3 is 15 residues long.

The chain joins TRBV12-3 or TRBV12-4 to TRBJ1-1; 7 bases are a match to TRBD1. This CDR3 spans 13 amino acids. After removal of 4 bases from V and 4 bases from J, the junction contained 3 bases not matched to a gene. As DNA, the CDR3 is TGTGCCAGCAGTTCAACAGGGGCCACTGAAGCTTTCTTT. Amino acid sequence: CASSSTGATEAFF.

The chain recombines TRBV28 with TRBJ1-1; D remains ambiguous. CDR1 and CDR2 from the germline V gene are MDHEN and SYDVKM. Trimming stripped 3 bases from V and 5 bases from J, with 7 bases between. The CDR3 runs 12 residues. The CDR3 sequence is CASSFQATEAFF. DNA for the CDR3: TGTGCCAGCAGTTTCCAGGCAACTGAAGCTTTCTTT. Complete variable domain (other parts from reference TRBV28 and TRBJ1-1): DVKVTQSSRYLVKRTGEKVFLECVQDMDHENMFWYRQDPGLGLRLIYFSYDVKMKEKGDIPEGYSVSREKKERFSLILESASTNQTSMYLCASSFQATEAFFGQGTRLTVV.

This sequence joins TRBV5-6 and TRBJ2-1; the match to TRBD2 covers 9 bases. V lost 0 bases and J lost 7; bases outside the gene matches: 2. The V gene's germline CDR1 is SGHDT and CDR2 YYEEEE. The CDR3 contains 14 residues. The CDR3 reads CASSLALAGNEQFF. The CDR3 DNA is TGTGCCAGCAGCTTGGCTCTAGCGGGGAATGAGCAGTTCTTC. The whole variable domain, filled in from reference TRBV5-6 and TRBJ2-1, reads DAGVTQSPTHLIKTRGQQVTLRCSPKSGHDTVSWYQQALGQGPQFIFQYYEEEERQRGNFPDRFSGHQFPNYSSELNVNALLLGDSALYLCASSLALAGNEQFFGPGTRLTVL.

This clonotype was picked up many times. The genes are TRBV4-2 and TRBJ2-7; TRBD2 matches 7 bases. This CDR3 has 16 amino acids. Germline CDR1 and CDR2: LGHNA and YNFKEQ. V shed 0 bases and J 0 bases; nucleotides not matched to a gene: 5. CDR3 DNA sequence: TGTGCCAGCAGCCAAGATAGGTCTAGCGGCTCCTACGAGCAGTACTTC. Protein sequence: CASSQDRSSGSYEQYF.

This clonotype came up many times. The chain links TRBV25-1 to TRBJ1-6; 7 bases are shared with TRBD1. Trimming at V came to 3 bases and at J to 10 bases, leaving 12 bases not matched to a gene. There are 16 residues in the CDR3. Germline CDR1 MGHDK, CDR2 SYGVNS. The CDR3 DNA follows: TGTGCCAGCAGTGACACTCGACAGGGAAATCTGTCACCCCTCCACTTT. Protein sequence: CASSDTRQGNLSPLHF.

At least ten counts were recorded for this clonotype. The genes are TRBV6-5 and TRBJ2-4; D may correspond to TRBD1 or TRBD2 (5 bases each). The germline V gene has CDR1 MNHEY and CDR2 SVGAGI. There are 16 residues in the CDR3. Trimming removed 6 bases at V and 0 bases at J, with 15 bases between. This CDR3 is CASRPSRGLAKNIQYF. Here the CDR3 DNA reads TGTGCCAGCAGGCCTTCGAGGGGCTTAGCCAAAAACATTCAGTACTTC.

The chain joins TRBV29-1 to TRBJ2-2, with D unclear. The CDR3 consists of 11 residues. CDR1 SQVTM and CDR2 ANQGSEA come from the germline V gene. Trimming left V 5 bases short and J 5 bases short, with 6 bases between. CDR3 region: CSVKRTGELFF. CDR3 nucleotide sequence: TGCAGCGTTAAAAGAACCGGGGAGCTGTTTTTT.

This chain joins TRBV12-5 and TRBJ2-1; 8 nucleotides agree with TRBD1. In germline, CDR1 is LGHNT, CDR2 FRNRAP. The CDR3 loop spans 16 amino acids. Trimming cost V 5 bases and J 6 bases; bases outside gene matches: 12. The CDR3, as DNA: TGTGCTAGTGGTGAAAAAGGGACAGGACTCCCCAATGAGCAGTTCTTC. Translating gives CASGEKGTGLPNEQFF. Drawing the rest from reference TRBV12-5 and TRBJ2-1, the complete variable domain is DARVTQTPRHKVTEMGQEVTMRCQPILGHNTVFWYRQTMMQGLELLAYFRNRAPLDDSGMPKDRFSAEMPDATLATLKIQPSEPRDSAVYFCASGEKGTGLPNEQFFGPGTRLTVL.

This clonotype has at least ten counts. The J gene is TRBJ2-1, the V gene TRBV24-1, with TRBD2 matching over 14 bases. The CDR3 has 16 residues. Germline CDR1 is KGHDR and CDR2 is SFDVKD. The trim removed 2 bases at V and 7 bases at J, leaving 3 bases unmatched. CDR3 nucleotides: TGTGCCACCAGTGATTCGGGACTAGCGGGAGAAAATGAGCAGTTCTTC. Translating gives CATSDSGLAGENEQFF.

This clonotype was observed many times. The chain combines TRBV6-1 with TRBJ2-7, with 11 bases lining up with TRBD1. The V segment lost 6 bases and the J segment 5 bases; nucleotides outside the gene matches: 9. CDR1 MNHNS and CDR2 SASEGT come from the germline V gene. The CDR3 has 15 residues. The CDR3 nucleotides are TGTGCCAGCAGGCCCGGGACAGGGGGTAATAACGAGCAGTACTTC. The encoded protein is CASRPGTGGNNEQYF.

The rearrangement links TRBV5-1 to TRBJ2-3, with D possibly being TRBD2 (6 bases). Trimming took off 4 bases at V and 1 base at J, with 16 bases between the two ends. Germline V lookup: CDR1 SGHRS, CDR2 YFSETQ. CDR3 length: 16 amino acids. The CDR3 DNA sequence: TGCGCCAGCAGCGGCACGGGACTTGGCGGCACAGATACGCAGTATTTT. Translated: CASSGTGLGGTDTQYF.

The V call is TRBV10-3, the J call TRBJ1-1; D is unclear. Trimming stripped 6 bases from V and 0 bases from J, with 8 bases between. The CDR3 contains 13 residues. Germline V lookup: CDR1 ENHRY, CDR2 SYGVKD. CDR3 nucleotide sequence: TGTGCCATCAGGAGAGGATTGAACACTGAAGCTTTCTTT. Protein: CAIRRGLNTEAFF.

This clonotype came up many times. The J gene is TRBJ2-1, the V gene TRBV7-2; 11 nucleotides agree with TRBD2. J lost 4 bases, V lost 5 bases, and 7 bases had no gene match. CDR3 length: 16 amino acids. Germline CDR1 and CDR2: SGHTA and FQGNSA. In DNA, the CDR3 is TGTGCCAGCAGCCTGAAGACTAGCGGGACGTACAATGAGCAGTTCTTC. Its protein is CASSLKTSGTYNEQFF.

This clonotype was seen ten or more times. The V and J genes are TRBV7-9 and TRBJ1-6; D call uncertain. CDR3 length: 16 residues. Germline loops: CDR1 SEHNR, CDR2 FQNEAQ (reference sequence). V shed 4 bases and J shed 8 bases, with 18 bases lying between them. CDR3 sequence reads: CASSSPTGFGYSPLHF. CDR3 nucleotide sequence: TGTGCCAGCAGCTCCCCGACCGGGTTCGGATATTCACCCCTCCACTTT.

This clonotype was recorded many times. This rearrangement joins TRBV4-2 to TRBJ2-7, with 7 bases fitting TRBD1. After removal of 1 base from V and 8 bases from J, the junction contained 14 bases not matched to a gene. Germline V lookup: CDR1 LGHNA, CDR2 YNFKEQ. The CDR3 length is 16 residues. CDR3 in DNA: TGTGCCAGCAGCCAAGTTGTGGGGACAGCGCGGCCCCAGCAGTACTTC. As protein: CASSQVVGTARPQQYF.

This chain joins TRBV19 and TRBJ2-1, with 10 positions matching TRBD2. Germline CDR1 LNHDA, CDR2 SQIVND (reference sequence). This CDR3 has 16 residues. The CDR3 bases are TGTGCTACCAGAAAGAGCGGGAGGGGGCCCTACAATGAGCAGTTCTTC. Its protein product is CATRKSGRGPYNEQFF.

This clonotype was seen many times. The chain employs TRBV2 and TRBJ2-7, with 11 bases that match TRBD2. Looked up from germline, CDR1 is SNHLY and CDR2 is FYNNEI. V shed 7 bases and J 3 bases; nucleotides not matched to a gene: 17. This CDR3 has 18 residues. This chain's CDR3 is CASTRTSGLLIPNYEQYF. The CDR3 DNA is TGTGCCAGCACAAGGACTAGCGGGCTACTCATACCAAACTACGAGCAGTACTTC.

This clonotype was seen a few times. V usage is TRBV4-2 and J usage is TRBJ2-5, with D perhaps TRBD2 (5 bases). Germline CDR1 is LGHNA and CDR2 is YNFKEQ. Trimming pared 3 bases from V and 1 base from J, leaving 12 bases between. The CDR3 runs to 15 residues. DNA for the CDR3: TGTGCCAGCAGCCACGCTAGCTTAGCCCAAGAGACCCAGTACTTC. Encoded protein: CASSHASLAQETQYF.

At least ten counts were recorded for this clonotype. The chain carries TRBV3-1 and TRBJ2-1, with TRBD2 identical over 13 bases. V dropped 5 bases and J dropped 7; count of bases not matched to a gene: 5. From germline, CDR1 is LGHDT and CDR2 YNNKEL (reference sequence). The length of the CDR3 is 15 residues. The CDR3 bases are TGTGCCAGCAGCGGAACTAGCGGGAGGGGTAATGAGCAGTTCTTC. This sequence encodes CASSGTSGRGNEQFF.

The chain joins TRBV19 to TRBJ1-5; no clear D gene. V was trimmed by 7 bases and J by 0 bases, leaving 10 bases between them. This CDR3 spans 14 amino acids. Germline CDR1 is LNHDA and CDR2 is SQIVND (reference sequence). CDR3 bases: TGTGCCAGTAAACACGGGCTTAGCAATCAGCCCCAGCATTTT. Amino acids: CASKHGLSNQPQHF.

In this sample, this clonotype turned up many times. The CDR3: CASSQAWTGNSPLHF. The CDR3 DNA is TGCGCCAGCAGCCAAGCCTGGACCGGTAATTCACCCCTCCACTTT. The V gene is TRBV4-1, the J gene TRBJ1-6, with unresolved D. The CDR3 has 15 residues. Germline CDR1 and CDR2: MGHRA and YSYEKL. Trimming stripped 1 base from V and 6 bases from J, with 10 bases between.

This clonotype has a count of ten or more. One end of the junction does not line up with germline, which may come from a read error. The CDR3 coding sequence is TGTGCCAGCAGCTTACGGAGCACCGGGGAGCTGTTTTTT. It is translated as CASSLRSTGELFF. The gene calls are TRBV4-1 and TRBJ2-2; D remains ambiguous. Germline values: CDR1 MGHRA, CDR2 YSYEKL. The CDR3 is 13 amino acids.